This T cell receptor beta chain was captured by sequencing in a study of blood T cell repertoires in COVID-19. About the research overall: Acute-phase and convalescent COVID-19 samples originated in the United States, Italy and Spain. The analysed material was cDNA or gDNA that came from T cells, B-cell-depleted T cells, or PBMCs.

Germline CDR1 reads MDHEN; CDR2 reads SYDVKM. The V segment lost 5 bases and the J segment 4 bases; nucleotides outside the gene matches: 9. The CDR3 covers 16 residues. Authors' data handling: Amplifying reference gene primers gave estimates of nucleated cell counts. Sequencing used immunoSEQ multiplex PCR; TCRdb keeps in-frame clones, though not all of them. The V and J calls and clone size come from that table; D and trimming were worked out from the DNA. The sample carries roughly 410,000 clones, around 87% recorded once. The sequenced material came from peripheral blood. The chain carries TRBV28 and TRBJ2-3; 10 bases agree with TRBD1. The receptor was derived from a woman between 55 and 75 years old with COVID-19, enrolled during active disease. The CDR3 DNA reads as TGTGCCAGCAGTCCATCCGGGACAGGGGCACCAGATACGCAGTATTTT. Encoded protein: CASSPSGTGAPDTQYF.